This TCR beta chain is drawn from a study of T-cell reconstitution after alpha-beta-depleted transplantation in children. V was clipped by 3 bases and J by 6 bases, with 11 bases between them. This CDR3 is built from 13 residues. Per the germline V gene, CDR1 is SQVTM and CDR2 is ANQGSEA. The study's findings and limits: Recipient T cells and thymic progenitors that survived were the source of the high TCRbeta diversity seen at day 60 in some patients. In patients about two months after transplant, alpha-beta T cells reportedly arose from several hundred expanded graft clones. Newly produced T cells mostly accounted for T-cell counts and diversity one year post-transplant.

Unique molecular identifiers tagged the TCRbeta library. Each CDR3 protein is one row after TCRdb ran MiXCR on the PCR reads. This sample has hundreds of thousands of distinct CDR3 sequences, with about an eighth found just once. This clonotype was counted many times. Its target is not known. J is TRBJ1-4 and V is TRBV29-1, with D possibly matching TRBD1 (6 bases). The sequences come from PBMCs, collected before TCRalphabeta/CD19-depleted stem cell transplant. This sequence originates from a girl aged 2 to 9 with congenital amegakaryocytic thrombocytopenia, due to receive a stem cell transplant. The CDR3 spells CSVEAGADEKLFF. The CDR3 DNA sequence: TGCAGCGTTGAGGCAGGGGCGGATGAAAAACTGTTTTTT.